Listed here is a single T cell receptor beta chain. No antigen is known for it. Base qualities are missing; no much larger clone stands one base away. Measured from the cysteine to the phenylalanine, the CDR3 is 17 residues long. Just the 51-base CDR3 DNA is kept, in frame starting at base 1. The germline V end is reduced by 3 bases and the J end by 3 bases; junction bases left unmatched: 10. Based on the germline V gene, the CDR1 and CDR2 sequences are SGHAT and FQNNGV. The library was built by means of the immunoSEQ multiplex PCR assay. The clones in this table, taken by TCRdb from immuneACCESS, are in-frame only. Not every clone is retained; where verified, under half of the shortfall comes from an unresolved V gene, and the cause of the rest is unknown. The sample table contains 20,000 to 25,000 clones; only one count was recorded for about 91% of them. Jointly, the top ten make up 0.68% of the sample.

The entry originates in a study of T cell changes during pregnancy in multiple sclerosis (dated by TCRdb to between 2018 and 2021). In terms of the full investigation: In women with multiple sclerosis, the researchers looked at how the T cell repertoire shifted as pregnancy progressed.

The sample here was CD4+ T cells from peripheral blood mononuclear cells, taken in the third trimester of pregnancy. The rearranged chain carries TRBV11-2 and TRBJ2-2; TRBD1 agrees with 7 junctional bases. This TCR derives from a female donor with multiple sclerosis, enrolled in a pregnancy study. The base sequence is TGTGCCAGCAGCTTTGGGAAAGGGGGCTGGGACACCGGGGAGCTGTTTTTT. The resulting protein is CASSFGKGGWDTGELFF. With the rest looked up from the reference TRBV11-2 and TRBJ2-2 genes rather than sequenced, the full variable domain is EAGVAQSPRYKIIEKRQSVAFWCNPISGHATLYWYQQILGQGPKLLIQFQNNGVVDDSQLPKDRFSAERLKGVDSTLKIQPAKLEDSAVYLCASSFGKGGWDTGELFFGEGSRLTVL.